The 10 T cell receptor beta chains presented below share a single source sample, sequenced in a study of blood T cell repertoires in COVID-19. Sequenced by immunoSEQ multiplex PCR; TCRdb stores in-frame clones only, minus some. The table includes around 92,000 clones, 74% detected once. The sequenced material came from peripheral blood. The receptors derive from a man between 65 and 85 years old with COVID-19, enrolled during active disease.

The genes are TRBV14 and TRBJ2-5; D call uncertain. CDR1 SGHDN and CDR2 FVKESK come from the germline V gene. Deletions cut 4 bases from V and 5 bases from J, with 20 bases between. The CDR3 runs to 16 residues. As DNA, the CDR3 is TGTGCCAGCAGCCCTGACCCGACTGAAAACGAGGAGACCCAGTACTTC. Translated, it gives CASSPDPTENEETQYF.

The chain combines TRBV10-3 with TRBJ2-3; D is possibly TRBD2 (6 bases). Germline values: CDR1 ENHRY, CDR2 SYGVKD. Trimming pared 6 bases from V and 3 bases from J, leaving 16 bases between. The CDR3 runs to 15 residues. The CDR3 DNA reads as TGTGCCATCAGCTCGCCGGGGGAGTTAACAGATACGCAGTATTTT. It specifies CAISSPGELTDTQYF.

Only a few counts were recorded for this clone. The chain combines TRBV7-3 with TRBJ2-1; the D gene is possibly TRBD2 (5 bases). The CDR3 is 16 residues long. Germline V gives CDR1 SGHTA, CDR2 FQGTGA. V lost 4 bases and J lost 0, with 13 bases in between. CDR3 region: CASSSTGSGSYNEQFF. The DNA of the CDR3 is TGTGCCAGCAGCTCAACGGGGAGCGGCTCCTACAATGAGCAGTTCTTC.

The chain links TRBV5-1 to TRBJ2-5; no definite D call. The V gene lost 4 bases and the J gene lost 5 bases, with 9 bases spanning the gap. There are 12 residues in the CDR3. Germline values: CDR1 SGHRS, CDR2 YFSETQ. The CDR3 reads CASSRDLETQYF. CDR3 sequence (DNA): TGCGCCAGCAGCCGAGATCTGGAGACCCAGTACTTC.

This clone turned up a few times. Written as DNA, the CDR3 is TGTGCCAGTGGGGACAGGCTTAACACCGGGGAGCTGTTTTTT. This codes for CASGDRLNTGELFF. The rearrangement links TRBV19 to TRBJ2-2, with TRBD1 matching 8 bases. There are 14 residues in the CDR3. In germline, CDR1 is LNHDA, CDR2 SQIVND (reference sequence). The junction had 4 bases not matched to a gene; V was cut back by 8 bases and J by 2 bases.

The V and J genes are TRBV2 and TRBJ2-3; a possible D gene is TRBD2 (6 bases). Trimming took 6 bases from V and 2 from J, leaving 9 bases between them. Germline V gene data show CDR1 as SNHLY and CDR2 as FYNNEI. The CDR3 runs to 13 residues. The CDR3 DNA reads TGTGCCAGCAGGAGGGGACTCACAGATACGCAGTATTTT. The encoded protein is CASRRGLTDTQYF.

This chain uses TRBV10-2 with TRBJ1-2; maybe TRBD1 (5 bases). Trimming left V 3 bases short and J 1 base short, with 12 bases between. The CDR3 extends over 15 amino acids. In germline, CDR1 is WSHSY, CDR2 SAAADI. As DNA, the CDR3 is TGCGCCAGCAGTGACGGGGGATCATATAACTATGGCTACACCTTC. It codes for CASSDGGSYNYGYTF.

This chain connects TRBV14 to TRBJ2-3; 13 bases line up with TRBD2. The germline V gene encodes CDR1 SGHDN and CDR2 FVKESK. The CDR3 is made up of 18 amino acids. J lost 3 bases, V lost 4 bases, and 10 bases had no gene match. CDR3 bases: TGTGCCAGCAGCCCCCGGACTAGCGGGAGTTATTATACAGATACGCAGTATTTT. Encoded protein: CASSPRTSGSYYTDTQYF.

The gene calls are TRBV4-3 and TRBJ2-2; tentative D call: TRBD1 (6 bases). The CDR3 sequence is 14 residues long. The V gene lost 6 bases and the J gene lost 1 base, with 9 bases spanning the gap. The germline CDR1 and CDR2 sequences are LGHNA and YSLEER. Here the CDR3 reads CASSSTGNTGELFF. Written as DNA, the CDR3 is TGCGCCAGCAGTTCGACAGGGAACACCGGGGAGCTGTTTTTT.

V usage is TRBV6-2 or TRBV6-3 and J usage is TRBJ2-7, with TRBD1 matching 9 bases. Germline V lookup: CDR1 MNHEY, CDR2 SVGEGT. V lost 2 bases and J lost 3; bases outside the gene matches: 20. The CDR3 runs to 20 residues. The CDR3, as DNA: TGTGCCAGCAGTTACCCACCGGGACAGGGAACCCCGATCTCTTTCTACGAGCAGTACTTC. It yields the protein CASSYPPGQGTPISFYEQYF.